These 5 T cell receptor beta chains share one sample of origin, sequenced in a study of high-grade serous ovarian cancer treatment subgroups. Tumor tissue was taken before any definitive surgery or chemotherapy was given. Measured with immunoSEQ multiplex PCR; TCRdb has only the in-frame clones, and not every one. There are 35,000 to 45,000 clones in the sample; around three quarters occur only once, and roughly 3.2% lies in the top ten. The sequenced sample consisted of tumor tissue. The receptors stem from a human donor with high-grade serous ovarian cancer.

This chain joins TRBV6-5 and TRBJ1-5, with D perhaps matching TRBD1 (6 bases). Trimming took off 4 bases at V and 2 bases at J, with 12 bases between the two ends. CDR3 length equals 15 residues. The germline CDR1 and CDR2 sequences are MNHEY and SVGAGI. The CDR3 bases are TGTGCCAGCAGTTCACAGGGTTTGGGCAATCAGCCCCAGCATTTT. Translation: CASSSQGLGNQPQHF.

This clone turned up a few times. The chain joins TRBV30 to TRBJ1-1; D is undetermined. From germline, CDR1 is GTSNPN and CDR2 SVGIG (reference sequence). CDR3 length: 14 residues. V lost 1 base and J lost 3, with 12 bases in between. The CDR3 nucleotides read TGTGCCTGGAGTGGGCGCAGGCGGCACACTGAAGCTTTCTTT. Translating it yields CAWSGRRRHTEAFF.

This rearrangement joins TRBV11-1 to TRBJ2-6; D gene uncertain. This CDR3 contains 16 residues. Looked up from germline, CDR1 is SGHAT and CDR2 is FQDESV (reference sequence). V was pared by 3 bases and J by 1 base, with 10 bases between. The CDR3 sequence is CASSFAQDSGANVLTF. The CDR3 nucleotides are TGTGCCAGCAGCTTCGCCCAGGATTCTGGGGCCAACGTCCTGACTTTC.

The chain recombines TRBV5-1 with TRBJ2-2; 12 nucleotides agree with TRBD1. Per germline, CDR1 SGHRS and CDR2 YFSETQ. Trimming took 6 bases from V and 6 from J; bases not matched to a gene: 6. CDR3 length: 15 amino acids. In DNA, the CDR3 is TGCGCCAGCACTCCGGGACAGGGGGCCCCCGGGGAGCTGTTTTTT. As protein: CASTPGQGAPGELFF.

This rearrangement joins TRBV18 to TRBJ1-3, with D maybe TRBD1 (5 bases). V was trimmed by 1 base and J by 4 bases, leaving 8 bases between them. Germline-derived CDR1 and CDR2 are KGHSH and LQKENI. This CDR3 is built from 14 residues. The CDR3 is CASSPQGTGNTIYF. The CDR3 DNA sequence: TGTGCCAGCTCACCACAGGGGACGGGAAACACCATATATTTT.